A single sample is the source of the 28 T cell receptor beta chains below, sequenced in a study of T cell responses to AZD1222 COVID-19 vaccine. TCRdb's copy holds only in-frame clones and misses some; the assay was immunoSEQ multiplex PCR. The repertoire holds over 130,000 clones, with just over 85% as singletons. Sequenced here: peripheral blood, sampled on day 0 of AZD1222 vaccination. These receptors all stem from an adult in good health.

V is TRBV9 and J is TRBJ2-1, with 12 positions matching TRBD2. This CDR3 has 16 residues. The V and J ends lost 1 base and 9 bases, in that order; junction bases with no gene match: 8. Germline CDR1 and CDR2: SGDLS and YYNGEE. CDR3: CASSVTRLAGDGEQFF. CDR3 sequence (DNA): TGTGCCAGCAGCGTAACAAGACTAGCGGGAGACGGTGAGCAGTTCTTC.

This rearrangement joins TRBV29-1 to TRBJ1-4; 9 bases match TRBD1. The CDR3 extends over 13 amino acids. Germline V gene lookup returns CDR1 SQVTM and CDR2 ANQGSEA. V lost 5 bases and J lost 7; bases outside the gene matches: 5. In nucleotides, the CDR3 is TGCAGCGTTCAGGACAGGGGCGGTGAAAAACTGTTTTTT. This translates into CSVQDRGGEKLFF.

The chain carries TRBV2 and TRBJ1-6; D is unresolved. The CDR3 runs to 13 residues. The V end lost 8 bases, the J end lost 11 bases, and 16 bases lay between the germline ends. The germline CDR1 and CDR2 sequences are SNHLY and FYNNEI. The CDR3 DNA reads as TGTGCCAGCTCGGGCGGTCCCTATCCACCCCTCCACTTT. Protein: CASSGGPYPPLHF.

The chain combines TRBV6-2 or TRBV6-3 with TRBJ2-2; D call uncertain. The CDR3 covers 15 residues. Trimming shortened V by 0 bases and J by 4 bases, and 9 bases separated the two germline ends. The germline V gene has CDR1 MNHEY and CDR2 SVGEGT. The CDR3 DNA reads TGTGCCAGCAGTTACTCCAGAGTTGCCACCGGGGAGCTGTTTTTT. Translation gives CASSYSRVATGELFF.

This rearrangement joins TRBV10-3 to TRBJ2-3, with TRBD2 matching 8 bases. Germline CDR1 is ENHRY and CDR2 is SYGVKD. This CDR3 is built from 14 residues. The V and J ends lost 6 bases and 4 bases, in that order; junction bases with no gene match: 6. CDR3 amino acids: CAIRTLAGADTQYF. CDR3 sequence (DNA): TGTGCCATCAGAACCCTAGCGGGCGCAGATACGCAGTATTTT.

The J gene is TRBJ2-1, the V gene TRBV4-2; 8 bases align to TRBD2. This CDR3 comprises 14 residues. Germline V gene data show CDR1 as LGHNA and CDR2 as YNFKEQ. V was pared by 4 bases and J by 8 bases, with 7 bases of the junction left unmatched. The DNA of the CDR3 is TGTGCCAGCAGCCCCTCAATGCGGGAGGATGAGCAGTTCTTC. It yields the protein CASSPSMREDEQFF.

The V and J genes are TRBV4-1 and TRBJ2-6, with 7 nucleotides matching TRBD2. J gave up 1 base and V 1 base, and 13 bases lay outside the gene matches. Germline V gene sequence: CDR1 MGHRA, CDR2 YSYEKL. The CDR3 has 20 amino acids. The CDR3 DNA follows: TGCGCCAGCAGCCAAGTCGGGGGAGGGCCTACCAGGTCTGGGGCCAACGTCCTGACTTTC. Translated, it gives CASSQVGGGPTRSGANVLTF.

This clone was detected only once. The chain is built from TRBV4-3 and TRBJ2-7, with 7 positions matching TRBD1. V lost 2 bases, J lost 3 bases, and 10 bases stayed unmatched. The germline CDR1 and CDR2 sequences are LGHNA and YSLEER. The CDR3 is 16 amino acids. In DNA form, the CDR3 reads TGCGCCAGCAGCCAAATTAATTCACAGGGGAACTACGAGCAGTACTTC. Its protein product is CASSQINSQGNYEQYF.

The rearrangement joins TRBV19 to TRBJ1-4, with D uncertain. Germline V gene lookup returns CDR1 LNHDA and CDR2 SQIVND (reference sequence). V was trimmed by 5 bases and J by 4 bases, leaving 11 bases between them. This CDR3 region has 14 residues. The CDR3 sequence is CASSLGPINEKLFF. CDR3 nucleotide sequence: TGTGCCAGTAGTCTCGGGCCGATTAATGAAAAACTGTTTTTT. The whole variable domain, filled in from reference TRBV19 and TRBJ1-4, reads DGGITQSPKYLFRKEGQNVTLSCEQNLNHDAMYWYRQDPGQGLRLIYYSQIVNDFQKGDIAEGYSVSREKKESFPLTVTSAQKNPTAFYLCASSLGPINEKLFFGSGTQLSVL.

The chain employs TRBV6-2 or TRBV6-3 and TRBJ1-2, with no clear D. Germline V lookup: CDR1 MNHEY, CDR2 SVGEGT. CDR3 length: 11 amino acids. The V gene lost 5 bases and the J gene lost 1 base, with 2 bases spanning the gap. DNA for the CDR3: TGTGCCAGCAGTCATAACTATGGCTACACCTTC. The encoded protein is CASSHNYGYTF.

CDR3 amino acids: CATDPLAGGRSSYNEQFF. CDR3 in DNA: TGTGCCACCGACCCGCTAGCGGGAGGGAGGAGCTCCTACAATGAGCAGTTCTTC. The V and J genes are TRBV10-3 and TRBJ2-1, with 12 nucleotides matching TRBD2. The CDR3 covers 18 residues. Trimming cost V 10 bases and J 0 bases; bases outside gene matches: 13. Germline loops: CDR1 ENHRY, CDR2 SYGVKD.

As regards this clone: Additional DNA sequences in this sample encode the identical CDR3. The chain combines TRBV29-1 with TRBJ1-1; D remains unclear. Germline assignment: CDR1 SQVTM and CDR2 ANQGSEA. The CDR3 contains 10 residues. The ends were cut back, 6 bases at V and 2 bases at J, with 4 bases in the middle. The CDR3 coding sequence is TGCAGCGTAGCAAACACTGAAGCTTTCTTT. Translated, it gives CSVANTEAFF.

V usage is TRBV7-2 and J usage is TRBJ1-2; tentatively, D is TRBD1 (6 bases). Germline lookup yields CDR1 SGHTA and CDR2 FQGNSA. The CDR3 is made up of 13 amino acids. V gave up 5 bases and J gave up 4 bases, with 11 bases separating them. CDR3 in DNA: TGTGCCAGCAGCCCCTGGACAGTCTATGGCTACACCTTC. It yields the protein CASSPWTVYGYTF.

This clone was seen more than once but under ten times. The chain combines TRBV3-1 (or the pseudogene TRBV3-2) with TRBJ1-5, with D maybe TRBD1 (6 bases). The CDR3 length is 14 residues. V lost 4 bases and J lost 5, with 12 bases in between. CDR1 is LGHDT, CDR2 YNNKEL, per germline (reference sequence). The CDR3, as DNA: TGTGCCAGCAGCCCAGGGGTGAGCGATCAGCCCCAGCATTTT. Protein product: CASSPGVSDQPQHF.

This chain connects TRBV5-4 to TRBJ2-1; a weak D match, TRBD2 (7 bases). V lost 4 bases to trimming and J lost 8 bases, with 22 bases between them. The CDR3 has 16 amino acids. The V gene's germline CDR1 is SGHNT and CDR2 YYREEE (reference sequence). The CDR3: CASSPGGRGEGYEQFF. CDR3 in DNA: TGTGCCAGCAGCCCCGGGGGCCGGGGGGAAGGCTATGAGCAGTTCTTC.

V usage is TRBV27 and J usage is TRBJ2-7, with 7 bases matching TRBD2. Trimming removed 5 bases from V and 5 bases from J; junction bases left unmatched: 9. This CDR3 contains 14 residues. Germline V CDR1 and CDR2: MNHEY, SMNVEV (reference sequence). The CDR3 sequence: CASSSRRENHEQYF. The CDR3 DNA reads as TGTGCCAGCAGTAGTAGGCGGGAGAACCACGAGCAGTACTTC.

V usage is TRBV29-1 and J usage is TRBJ2-1, with no clear D. The V end lost 0 bases, the J end lost 3 bases, and 6 bases lay between the germline ends. This CDR3 contains 13 residues. From germline, CDR1 is SQVTM and CDR2 ANQGSEA. CDR3 loop: CSVEDGNYNEQFF. DNA for the CDR3: TGCAGCGTTGAAGACGGCAACTACAATGAGCAGTTCTTC.

The chain is built from TRBV5-1 and TRBJ2-3, with 9 positions matching TRBD2. Germline trimming cut 3 bases from V and 5 bases from J; bases unmatched to any gene: 7. CDR1 is SGHRS, CDR2 YFSETQ, per germline. CDR3 length equals 15 residues. The CDR3 sequence is CASSSIAGAQDTQYF. The CDR3 nucleotides read TGCGCCAGCAGCTCCATAGCGGGGGCCCAAGATACGCAGTATTTT.

The J gene is TRBJ2-1, the V gene TRBV6-5; D possibly corresponds to TRBD1 (6 bases). Trimming left V 5 bases short and J 4 bases short, with 6 bases between. The length of the CDR3 is 12 residues. Germline-derived CDR1 and CDR2 are MNHEY and SVGAGI. The CDR3 is CASSRGYNEQFF. CDR3 nucleotide sequence: TGTGCCAGCAGTAGGGGGTACAATGAGCAGTTCTTC.

This clone was observed once. The CDR3 sequence is CASSLFRGPYRSSEAFF. The CDR3 DNA sequence: TGTGCCAGCAGCCTGTTTCGGGGCCCGTACCGTTCTTCTGAAGCTTTCTTT. This chain links TRBV11-2 with TRBJ1-1; possible D gene TRBD1, 5 bases. The CDR3 is made up of 17 amino acids. V was trimmed by 5 bases and J by 6 bases, leaving 25 bases between them. The germline V gene encodes CDR1 SGHAT and CDR2 FQNNGV.

The genes are TRBV24-1 and TRBJ2-1; 8 bases are shared with TRBD2. Germline CDR1 reads KGHDR; CDR2 reads SFDVKD. Unmatched junction bases numbered 15, after V lost 3 bases and J lost 12 bases. The CDR3 totals 16 residues. CDR3 coding DNA: TGTGCCACCAGTGATCCTTTTAGCGGGATGGCAAGGGGGCAGTTCTTC. Translating gives CATSDPFSGMARGQFF.

This clone is a singleton in its sample. This sequence joins TRBV9 and TRBJ2-5, with TRBD2 matching 11 bases. CDR3 length: 15 residues. V lost 4 bases, J lost 5 bases, and 7 bases stayed unmatched. Germline-derived CDR1 and CDR2 are SGDLS and YYNGEE. The CDR3 nucleotides are TGTGCCAGCAGCATTACTAGCGGGAGTTGGGAGACCCAGTACTTC. It yields the protein CASSITSGSWETQYF.

This clone occurred once. The CDR3 is CASRGGVGGTDTQYF. CDR3 DNA: TGTGCCAGCAGGGGTGGAGTAGGGGGCACAGATACGCAGTATTTT. The chain uses TRBV27 and TRBJ2-3, with TRBD1 as a possible D gene (5 bases). The V and J ends lost 6 bases and 1 base respectively, with 14 bases between them. The CDR3 covers 15 residues. The germline V gene has CDR1 MNHEY and CDR2 SMNVEV (reference sequence).

The V call is TRBV7-2, the J call TRBJ2-1; 13 nucleotides line up with TRBD2. The junction had 7 bases not matched to a gene; V was cut back by 5 bases and J by 9 bases. CDR3 length equals 15 residues. CDR1 is SGHTA, CDR2 FQGNSA, per germline. The CDR3 sequence: CASSPGTSGIGEQFF. CDR3 bases: TGTGCCAGCAGCCCCGGGACTAGCGGGATAGGTGAGCAGTTCTTC.

The rearrangement uses TRBV18 and TRBJ1-2; the D is unclear. The CDR3 consists of 14 residues. Trimming cost V 1 base and J 4 bases, with 10 bases left between them. Germline CDR1 KGHSH, CDR2 LQKENI. CDR3 nucleotide sequence: TGTGCCAGCTCACCACTTTCTGCTAGCTATGGCTACACCTTC. Translating it yields CASSPLSASYGYTF.

This clone was observed once. The V gene is TRBV6-4, the J gene TRBJ1-5; 7 nucleotides line up with TRBD1. The CDR3 contains 16 residues. The germline V gene encodes CDR1 MRHNA and CDR2 SNTAGT. Trimming cost V 1 base and J 5 bases; bases outside gene matches: 8. The CDR3 spells CASSDLSTGDDQPQHF. The CDR3 DNA is TGTGCCAGCAGTGACTTATCCACAGGGGACGATCAGCCCCAGCATTTT.

J is TRBJ2-3 and V is TRBV7-2, with 9 bases that match TRBD2. Germline V gives CDR1 SGHTA, CDR2 FQGNSA. The ends lost 5 bases at V and 3 bases at J; junction bases unmatched: 6. This CDR3 region has 15 residues. Here the CDR3 DNA reads TGTGCCAGCAGCCCCGTGACTAGCGGAACAGATACGCAGTATTTT. Its protein is CASSPVTSGTDTQYF.

The J gene is TRBJ1-3, the V gene TRBV5-4; no firm D call. V lost 0 bases and J lost 2, with 6 bases in between. Germline V CDR1 and CDR2: SGHNT, YYREEE (reference sequence). The CDR3 extends over 14 amino acids. CDR3 amino acids: CASSLGRTGNTIYF. Here the CDR3 DNA reads TGTGCCAGCAGCTTGGGCAGGACTGGAAACACCATATATTTT. Looking up the rest from reference TRBV5-4 and TRBJ1-3 gives the full variable domain: ETGVTQSPTHLIKTRGQQVTLRCSSQSGHNTVSWYQQALGQGPQFIFQYYREEENGRGNFPPRFSGLQFPNYSSELNVNALELDDSALYLCASSLGRTGNTIYFGEGSWLTVV.